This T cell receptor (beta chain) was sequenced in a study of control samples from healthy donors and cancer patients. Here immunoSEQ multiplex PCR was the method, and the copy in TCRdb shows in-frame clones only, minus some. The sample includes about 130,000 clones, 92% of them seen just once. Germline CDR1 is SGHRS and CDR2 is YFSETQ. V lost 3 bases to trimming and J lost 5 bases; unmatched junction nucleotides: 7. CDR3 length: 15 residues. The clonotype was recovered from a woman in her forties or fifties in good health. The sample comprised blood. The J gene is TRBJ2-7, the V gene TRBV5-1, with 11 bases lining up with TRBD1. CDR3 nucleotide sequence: TGCGCCAGCAGCTCTCTGGGGACAGGGGGGCACGAGCAGTACTTC. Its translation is CASSSLGTGGHEQYF.